The rows below give T cell receptor beta chains drawn from one sample of a study of blood T cells in healthy people across ages. TCRdb redid the calling of the 5' RACE reads with MiXCR, one entry per CDR3 protein. This repertoire shows under 1,000,000 distinct CDR3 sequences, 46% found once; its top ten account for 15% to 20%. The sample comprised blood. These TCRs come from an elderly man in good health. CDR3s include the opening cysteine and the closing phenylalanine or tryptophan. The D gene is left open where the match is weak. Clone size is stated in some rows and not others, as once, few, many or a class when expanded.

D gene,V gene,clone size,CDR3 length,J gene,CDR3 protein,CDR3 DNA
TRBD2,TRBV28,NA,14,TRBJ2-4,CASSRSGTNNEQYF,TGTGCCAGCAGTCGATCCGGGACTAACAATGAGCAGTACTTC
TRBD2,TRBV3-1,few,15,TRBJ2-5,CASSQDSGDGETQYF,TGTGCCAGCAGCCAAGATAGCGGGGACGGAGAGACCCAGTACTTC
TRBD2,TRBV6-2/TRBV6-3,few,18,TRBJ2-3,CASRRGLAGSQMGDTQYF,TGTGCCAGCAGACGAGGACTAGCGGGTAGTCAAATGGGAGATACGCAGTATTTT
NA,TRBV7-9,NA,13,TRBJ2-3,CASSLYPGDTQYF,TGTGCCAGCAGCTTATATCCGGGAGATACGCAGTATTTT
TRBD2,TRBV29-1,NA,19,TRBJ2-1,CSVDESGLAGAVSYNEQFF,TGCAGCGTTGATGAATCCGGACTAGCGGGAGCTGTCTCCTACAATGAGCAGTTCTTC
TRBD1,TRBV29-1,once,13,TRBJ1-1,CSARDRGDTEAFF,TGCAGCGCCCGGGACAGGGGAGATACTGAAGCTTTCTTT
NA,TRBV20-1,few,19,TRBJ2-6,CSASLAGSGTYSGANVLTF,TGCAGTGCTAGTCTGGCGGGGAGCGGAACTTACTCTGGGGCCAACGTCCTGACTTTC
NA,TRBV5-1,NA,14,TRBJ2-5,CASSLDRVRETQYF,TGCGCCAGCAGCTTGGACAGGGTAAGAGAGACCCAGTACTTC
NA,TRBV25-1,NA,15,TRBJ2-7,CASSESGTLSYEQYF,TGTGCCAGCAGTGAAAGTGGGACATTATCCTACGAGCAGTACTTC
NA,TRBV7-3,once,14,TRBJ2-3,CASSVMAITDTQYF,TGTGCCAGCAGCGTAATGGCAATCACAGATACGCAGTATTTT
TRBD1,TRBV18,NA,16,TRBJ2-5,CASSPPVGQVYNEQYF,TGTGCCAGCTCACCACCGGTGGGACAGGTGTACAATGAGCAGTACTTC
NA,TRBV29-1,few,12,TRBJ2-3,CSATGLADTQYF,TGCAGCGCAACAGGGTTGGCAGATACGCAGTATTTT
TRBD2,TRBV3-1,NA,19,TRBJ2-7,CASSQDGASGGPSSYEQYF,TGTGCCAGCAGCCAAGACGGGGCTAGCGGGGGCCCTAGCTCCTACGAGCAGTACTTC
TRBD1,TRBV5-1,NA,15,TRBJ2-4,CASSKRQGSKNIQYF,TGCGCCAGCAGCAAAAGACAGGGGAGTAAAAACATTCAGTACTTC
TRBD1,TRBV18,NA,16,TRBJ2-5,CASSAGGQGSGETQYF,TGTGCCAGCTCAGCAGGGGGACAAGGGTCGGGAGAGACCCAGTACTTC
NA,TRBV3-1,NA,17,TRBJ2-7,CASSQDWRREEENEQYF,TGTGCCAGCAGCCAAGACTGGCGAAGGGAGGAGGAAAACGAGCAGTACTTC
TRBD2,TRBV5-1,NA,15,TRBJ2-1,CASKLTSGNYNEQFF,TGCGCCAGCAAACTGACTAGCGGGAACTACAATGAGCAGTTCTTC
TRBD1,TRBV7-9,NA,14,TRBJ2-1,CASSYGTAYNEQFF,TGTGCCAGCAGCTACGGGACAGCCTACAATGAGCAGTTCTTC
TRBD1,TRBV27,few,17,TRBJ1-1,CASSLLYDRGQNTEAFF,TGTGCCAGCAGTTTATTATATGACAGGGGGCAGAACACTGAAGCTTTCTTT
NA,TRBV28,NA,13,TRBJ2-5,CASSSYLGQTQYF,TGTGCCAGCAGTTCCTACCTCGGACAGACCCAGTACTTC
TRBD1,TRBV2,NA,14,TRBJ1-2,CASSVTGFNYGYTF,TGTGCCAGCAGCGTGACAGGGTTTAACTATGGCTACACCTTC
NA,TRBV20-1,NA,16,TRBJ2-2,CSARDRRGTNTGELFF,TGCAGTGCTAGAGATAGGCGGGGGACAAACACCGGGGAGCTGTTTTTT
NA,TRBV2,NA,12,TRBJ2-5,CASSEVGQTQYF,TGTGCCAGCAGTGAAGTGGGTCAGACCCAGTACTTC
TRBD1,TRBV27,few,14,TRBJ1-5,CASRAGQGPQPQHF,TGTGCCAGCAGGGCCGGACAGGGCCCTCAGCCCCAGCATTTT
NA,TRBV30,NA,13,TRBJ1-1,CAWSLTRNTEAFF,TGTGCCTGGAGTCTTACACGGAACACTGAAGCTTTCTTT
NA,TRBV29-1,NA,12,TRBJ1-2,CSGYREEDGYTF,TGCAGCGGGTACAGGGAGGAGGATGGCTACACCTTC
TRBD1,TRBV28,NA,17,TRBJ1-4,CASSSQGAGEYNEKLFF,TGTGCCAGCAGCTCACAGGGGGCAGGAGAGTATAATGAAAAACTGTTTTTT
NA,TRBV12-3/TRBV12-4,NA,15,TRBJ2-3,CASTPGRAGADTQYF,TGTGCCAGCACCCCGGGACGAGCGGGCGCAGATACGCAGTATTTT
NA,TRBV7-9,NA,16,TRBJ2-2,CASSLAVFGITGELFF,TGTGCCAGCAGCTTAGCCGTATTTGGGATCACCGGGGAGCTGTTTTTT
NA,TRBV6-5,NA,16,TRBJ2-7,CTSSYSGHGGRYEQYF,TGTACCAGCAGTTACTCGGGACACGGAGGTCGCTACGAGCAGTACTTC
TRBD2,TRBV7-6,NA,16,TRBJ2-3,CASSFRTSGSADTQYF,TGTGCCAGCAGCTTCCGGACTAGCGGGAGCGCAGATACGCAGTATTTT
NA,TRBV5-1,few,14,TRBJ2-5,CASHRERPGETQYF,TGCGCTTCTCACCGGGAGAGGCCCGGCGAGACCCAGTACTTC
NA,TRBV27,NA,12,TRBJ2-5,CASRTGPGTQYF,TGTGCCAGCAGGACAGGTCCGGGGACCCAGTACTTC
NA,TRBV29-1,many,13,TRBJ2-1,CSVEDFGGNEQFF,TGCAGCGTTGAAGACTTCGGTGGCAATGAGCAGTTCTTC
TRBD1,TRBV2,NA,16,TRBJ1-5,CASSAGTGGARQPQHF,TGTGCCAGCAGTGCAGGGACAGGGGGCGCGAGGCAGCCCCAGCATTTT
TRBD2,TRBV7-2,NA,16,TRBJ2-7,CASSLAAGLAFNEQYF,TGTGCCAGCAGCTTAGCGGCCGGACTAGCTTTTAATGAGCAGTACTTC
TRBD1,TRBV20-1,NA,13,TRBJ2-7,CSALDREFHEQYF,TGCAGTGCTCTCGACAGGGAGTTCCACGAGCAGTACTTC
NA,TRBV4-1,NA,14,TRBJ2-4,CASSPEWGRDIQYF,TGCGCCAGCAGCCCCGAATGGGGCCGGGACATTCAGTACTTC
TRBD1,TRBV28,NA,16,TRBJ2-5,CASSRPKTGGRETQYF,TGTGCCAGCAGTCGCCCGAAGACAGGGGGCAGAGAGACCCAGTACTTC
NA,TRBV2,few,11,TRBJ2-5,CASDNPATQYF,TGTGCCAGCGACAACCCCGCGACCCAGTACTTC
TRBD2,TRBV28,few,14,TRBJ2-7,CASSWTSESYEQYF,TGTGCCAGCAGTTGGACTAGCGAGTCCTACGAGCAGTACTTC
NA,TRBV5-1,few,15,TRBJ2-5,CASSLLGHPQETQYF,TGCGCCAGCAGCTTGCTTGGACACCCTCAAGAGACCCAGTACTTC
TRBD2,TRBV6-6,few,13,TRBJ2-5,CASRTSDQETQYF,TGTGCCAGCAGGACTAGCGACCAAGAGACCCAGTACTTC
NA,TRBV5-1,NA,15,TRBJ2-5,CASSLAAGRQETQYF,TGCGCCAGCAGCTTGGCGGCAGGGAGGCAAGAGACCCAGTACTTC
NA,TRBV12-3/TRBV12-4,NA,15,TRBJ2-3,CASSFRRLYTDTRYF,TGTGCCAGCAGTTTCAGAAGGCTTTACACAGATACGCGGTATTTT
NA,TRBV11-3,NA,17,TRBJ2-1,CASSAWGLLGSYNEQFF,TGTGCCAGCAGCGCCTGGGGTCTACTGGGTTCCTACAATGAGCAGTTCTTC
TRBD1,TRBV29-1,NA,14,TRBJ2-5,CSAKTGGSGETQYF,TGCAGCGCCAAGACAGGGGGCAGCGGGGAGACCCAGTACTTC
NA,TRBV11-2,NA,14,TRBJ2-5,CASSGGRGAQTQYF,TGTGCCAGCAGCGGGGGACGGGGCGCGCAGACCCAGTACTTC
NA,TRBV5-1,NA,16,TRBJ1-1,CASSLARDPGGTEAFF,TGCGCCAGCAGCTTGGCCAGGGATCCGGGTGGCACTGAAGCTTTCTTT
NA,TRBV24-1,NA,14,TRBJ2-3,CATSASGRTDTQYF,TGTGCCACCAGTGCGTCGGGACGCACAGATACGCAGTATTTT
TRBD2,TRBV4-2,NA,15,TRBJ2-1,CASRQGSGGYNEQFF,TGTGCCAGCAGGCAAGGTTCGGGAGGGTACAATGAGCAGTTCTTC
NA,TRBV20-1,few,13,TRBJ2-7,CSAPAVSSYEQYF,TGCAGTGCCCCGGCAGTTAGCTCCTACGAGCAGTACTTC
NA,TRBV12-3/TRBV12-4,NA,17,TRBJ1-1,CASSLGRAGMGNTEAFF,TGTGCCAGCAGTTTAGGCCGGGCAGGGATGGGGAACACTGAAGCTTTCTTT
NA,TRBV11-2,NA,11,TRBJ1-1,CASSPRNEAFF,TGTGCCAGCAGCCCGCGTAACGAAGCTTTCTTT
NA,TRBV5-5,many,12,TRBJ1-2,CASSLSQDGYTF,TGTGCCAGCAGCTTGAGCCAAGATGGCTACACCTTC
NA,TRBV4-3,NA,14,TRBJ2-1,CASSQATEYNEQFF,TGCGCCAGCAGCCAAGCGACAGAATACAATGAGCAGTTCTTC